This passage covers 10 T cell receptor beta chains from one sample sequenced in a study of T cell responses to AZD1222 COVID-19 vaccine. Method: immunoSEQ multiplex PCR; TCRdb's copy keeps in-frame clones and lacks some. The sample shows approximately 120,000 clones, around nine tenths of them seen only once. The specimen was peripheral blood, collected on day 0 of MenACWY control vaccination. The source is an adult in good health.

The rearrangement links TRBV30 to TRBJ2-6; TRBD1 matches at 9 bases. The V gene's germline CDR1 is GTSNPN and CDR2 SVGIG (reference sequence). The CDR3 extends over 18 amino acids. With 2 bases clipped from V and 0 bases from J, the junction kept 8 bases outside the gene matches. DNA of the CDR3: TGTGCCTGGAGTTCCCGGGACAGGGCCTTCTCTGGGGCCAACGTCCTGACTTTC. Amino acid sequence: CAWSSRDRAFSGANVLTF. The variable domain in full, completed from reference TRBV30 and TRBJ2-6, reads SQTIHQWPATLVQPVGSPLSLECTVEGTSNPNLYWYRQAAGRGLQLLFYSVGIGQISSEVPQNLSASRPQDRQFILSSKKLLLSDSGFYLCAWSSRDRAFSGANVLTFGAGSRLTVL.

This chain uses TRBV6-5 with TRBJ2-3; possibly TRBD2 for D (6 bases). Germline lookup yields CDR1 MNHEY and CDR2 SVGAGI. The CDR3 sequence is 15 residues long. V lost 2 bases to trimming and J lost 0 bases, with 9 bases between them. CDR3 sequence (DNA): TGTGCCAGCAGTTACGGGACTTCTAGCACAGATACGCAGTATTTT. It encodes CASSYGTSSTDTQYF.

The J gene is TRBJ1-6, the V gene TRBV28; weak D call: TRBD1 (6 bases). There are 19 residues in the CDR3. The V end was cut by 3 bases, the J end by 0 bases, with 18 bases between. CDR1 and CDR2 (germline): MDHEN, SYDVKM. CDR3 nucleotide sequence: TGTGCCAGCAGTTTGGCCGGGACATGGGAGAGCTCCTATAATTCACCCCTCCACTTT. It is translated as CASSLAGTWESSYNSPLHF.

Remarks on this clone: This sample includes further DNA sequences coding for the same CDR3. J is TRBJ2-1 and V is TRBV29-1; D call uncertain. CDR3 length: 11 amino acids. The V gene lost 1 base and the J gene lost 4 bases, with 2 bases spanning the gap. The germline gives CDR1 SQVTM, CDR2 ANQGSEA. CDR3 in amino acids: CSVEGYNEQFF. The DNA of the CDR3 is TGCAGCGTTGAAGGGTACAATGAGCAGTTCTTC.

The CDR3 region has the DNA TGTGCCAGCAGCCTCGGTGCCCACTCCTACGAGCAGTACTTC. This translates into CASSLGAHSYEQYF. The chain uses TRBV3-1 (or the pseudogene TRBV3-2) and TRBJ2-7, with D unresolved. CDR1 is LGHDT and CDR2 is YNNKEL in the germline V gene (reference sequence). V gave up 4 bases and J gave up 0 bases, with 10 bases separating them. The CDR3 covers 14 residues.

CDR3 bases: TGTGCCACCTTGGGGGGACGGACCGGTGGCTACACCTTC. Translation gives CATLGGRTGGYTF. The chain is built from TRBV27 and TRBJ1-2; D is perhaps TRBD1 (5 bases). The CDR3 length is 13 residues. The germline gives CDR1 MNHEY, CDR2 SMNVEV (reference sequence). V was cut by 10 bases and J by 7 bases, with 19 bases left in between.

The J gene is TRBJ2-1, the V gene TRBV11-1; D is undetermined. The ends were cut back, 5 bases at V and 0 bases at J, with 14 bases in the middle. The germline V gene has CDR1 SGHAT and CDR2 FQDESV (reference sequence). The CDR3 is made up of 16 amino acids. The CDR3 region has the DNA TGTGCCAGCAGCCTCTTGTTGTGGGGCTCCTACAATGAGCAGTTCTTC. Protein sequence: CASSLLLWGSYNEQFF.

CDR3 in amino acids: CASSYEGVYNQPQHF. The CDR3 nucleotides are TGTGCCAGCAGTTACGAGGGGGTCTACAATCAGCCCCAGCATTTT. J is TRBJ1-5 and V is TRBV6-2 or TRBV6-3; D perhaps matches TRBD1 (6 bases). Germline CDR1 reads MNHEY; CDR2 reads SVGEGT. The CDR3 runs to 15 residues. Trimming stripped 2 bases from V and 3 bases from J, with 11 bases between.

The V and J genes are TRBV28 and TRBJ2-7; 10 bases are a match to TRBD1. V shed 6 bases, J shed 6 bases, and the junction held 8 bases outside the gene matches. There are 14 residues in the CDR3. Per germline, CDR1 MDHEN and CDR2 SYDVKM. CDR3 protein: CASRSGTGESEQYF. The CDR3 nucleotides read TGTGCCAGCAGGAGCGGGACAGGGGAAAGCGAGCAGTACTTC.

The gene calls are TRBV5-8 and TRBJ2-5, with TRBD1 identical over 9 bases. The junction had 6 bases not matched to a gene; V was cut back by 2 bases and J by 4 bases. The CDR3 has 15 residues. Germline CDR1 is SGHTS and CDR2 is YDEGEE. The CDR3 reads CASSLDRGELETQYF. CDR3 nucleotide sequence: TGTGCCAGCAGCTTAGACAGGGGGGAACTAGAGACCCAGTACTTC. Filled out from reference TRBV5-8 and TRBJ2-5, the complete variable domain reads EAGVTQSPTHLIKTRGQQATLRCSPISGHTSVYWYQQALGLGLQFLLWYDEGEERNRGNFPPRFSGRQFPNYSSELNVNALELEDSALYLCASSLDRGELETQYFGPGTRLLVL.